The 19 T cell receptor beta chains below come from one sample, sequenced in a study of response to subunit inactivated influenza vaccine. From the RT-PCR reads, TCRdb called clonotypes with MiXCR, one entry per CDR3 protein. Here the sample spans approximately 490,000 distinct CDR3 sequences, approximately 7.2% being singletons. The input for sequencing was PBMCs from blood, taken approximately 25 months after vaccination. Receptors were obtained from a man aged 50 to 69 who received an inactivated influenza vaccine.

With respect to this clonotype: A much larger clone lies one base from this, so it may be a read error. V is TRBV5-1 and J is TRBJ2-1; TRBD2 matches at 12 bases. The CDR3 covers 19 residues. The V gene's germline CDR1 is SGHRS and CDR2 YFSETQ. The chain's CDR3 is CASRLGGLAGSPSYNEQFF. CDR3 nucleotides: TGCGCCAGCAGGTTGGGTGGACTAGCGGGAAGTCCGTCCTACAATGAGCAGTTCTTC.

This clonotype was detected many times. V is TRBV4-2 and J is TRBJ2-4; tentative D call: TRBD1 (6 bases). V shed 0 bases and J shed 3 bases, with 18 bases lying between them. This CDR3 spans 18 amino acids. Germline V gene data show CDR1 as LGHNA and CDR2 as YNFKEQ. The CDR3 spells CASSQEKGTGNYKNIQYF. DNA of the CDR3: TGTGCCAGCAGCCAAGAGAAGGGAACAGGGAATTACAAAAACATTCAGTACTTC.

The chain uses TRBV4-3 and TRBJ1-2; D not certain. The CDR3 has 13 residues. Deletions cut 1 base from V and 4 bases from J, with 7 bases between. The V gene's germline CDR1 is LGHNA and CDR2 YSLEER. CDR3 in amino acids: CASSQGLSYGYTF. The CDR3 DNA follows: TGCGCCAGCAGCCAAGGTTTAAGCTATGGCTACACCTTC.

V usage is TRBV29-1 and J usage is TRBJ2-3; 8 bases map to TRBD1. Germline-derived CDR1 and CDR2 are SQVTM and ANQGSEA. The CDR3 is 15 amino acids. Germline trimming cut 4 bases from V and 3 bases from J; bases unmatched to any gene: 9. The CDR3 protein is CSVARQGRSTDTQYF. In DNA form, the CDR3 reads TGCAGCGTTGCGCGACAGGGGCGTTCAACAGATACGCAGTATTTT.

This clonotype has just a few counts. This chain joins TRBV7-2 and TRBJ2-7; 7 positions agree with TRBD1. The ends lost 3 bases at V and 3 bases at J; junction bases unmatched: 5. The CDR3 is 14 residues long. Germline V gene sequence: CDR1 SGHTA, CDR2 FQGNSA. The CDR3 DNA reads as TGTGCCAGCAGCTTTACAGGGGACGGCTACGAGCAGTACTTC. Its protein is CASSFTGDGYEQYF.

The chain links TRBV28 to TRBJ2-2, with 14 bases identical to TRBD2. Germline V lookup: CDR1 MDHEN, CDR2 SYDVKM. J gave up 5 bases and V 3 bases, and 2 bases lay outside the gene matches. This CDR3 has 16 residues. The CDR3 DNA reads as TGTGCCAGCAGTTTGGGACTAGCGGGAGTGACCGGGGAGCTGTTTTTT. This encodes CASSLGLAGVTGELFF.

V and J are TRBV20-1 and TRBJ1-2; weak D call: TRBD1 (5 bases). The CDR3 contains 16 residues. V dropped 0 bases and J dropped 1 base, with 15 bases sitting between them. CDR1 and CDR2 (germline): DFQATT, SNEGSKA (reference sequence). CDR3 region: CSARDGGDPRNYGYTF. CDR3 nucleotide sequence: TGCAGTGCTAGAGATGGGGGGGATCCCCGTAACTATGGCTACACCTTC.

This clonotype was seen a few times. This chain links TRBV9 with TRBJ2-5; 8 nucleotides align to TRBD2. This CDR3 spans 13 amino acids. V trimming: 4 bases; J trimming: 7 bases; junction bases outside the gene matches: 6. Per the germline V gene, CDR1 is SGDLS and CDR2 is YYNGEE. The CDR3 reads CASSPPGRGTQYF. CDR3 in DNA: TGTGCCAGCAGCCCCCCCGGGAGGGGGACCCAGTACTTC.

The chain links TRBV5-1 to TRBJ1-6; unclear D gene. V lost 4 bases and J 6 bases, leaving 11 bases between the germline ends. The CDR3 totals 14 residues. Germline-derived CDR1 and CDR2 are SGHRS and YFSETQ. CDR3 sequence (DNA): TGCGCCAGCAGCGGCCGGGAGCCTAATTCACCCCTCCACTTT. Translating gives CASSGREPNSPLHF.

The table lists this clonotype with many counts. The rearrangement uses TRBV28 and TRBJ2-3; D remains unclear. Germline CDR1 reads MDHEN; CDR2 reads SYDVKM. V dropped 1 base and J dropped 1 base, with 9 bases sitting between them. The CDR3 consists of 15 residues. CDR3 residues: CASSLFVGRTDTQYF. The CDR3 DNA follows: TGTGCCAGCAGTTTATTCGTAGGCCGCACAGATACGCAGTATTTT.

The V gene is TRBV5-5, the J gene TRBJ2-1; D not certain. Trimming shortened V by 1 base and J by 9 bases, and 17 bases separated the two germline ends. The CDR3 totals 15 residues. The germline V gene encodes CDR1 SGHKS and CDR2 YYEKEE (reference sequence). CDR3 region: CASSLFGRMAGEQFF. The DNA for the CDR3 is TGTGCCAGCAGCTTGTTCGGGCGAATGGCTGGTGAGCAGTTCTTC.

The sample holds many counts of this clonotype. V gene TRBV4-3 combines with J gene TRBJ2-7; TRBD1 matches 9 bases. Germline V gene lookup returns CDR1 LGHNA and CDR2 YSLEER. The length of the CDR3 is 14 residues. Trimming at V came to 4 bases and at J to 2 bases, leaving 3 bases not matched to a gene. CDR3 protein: CASSPGTGTYEQYF. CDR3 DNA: TGCGCCAGCAGCCCTGGGACAGGGACCTACGAGCAGTACTTC.

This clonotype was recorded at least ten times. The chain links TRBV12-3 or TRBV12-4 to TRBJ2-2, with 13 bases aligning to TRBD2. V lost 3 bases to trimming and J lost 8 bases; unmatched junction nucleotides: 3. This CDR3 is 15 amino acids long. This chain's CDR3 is CASSLGLAGFGELFF. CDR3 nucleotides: TGTGCCAGCAGTTTGGGACTAGCGGGGTTTGGGGAGCTGTTTTTT.

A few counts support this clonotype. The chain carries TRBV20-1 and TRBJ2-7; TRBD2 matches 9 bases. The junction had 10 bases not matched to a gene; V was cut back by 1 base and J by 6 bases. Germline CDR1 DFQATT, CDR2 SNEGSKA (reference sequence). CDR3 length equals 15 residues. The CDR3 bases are TGCAGTGCTAGAGTTGCGCGGGGGGGCCAGATCGAGCAGTACTTC. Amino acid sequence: CSARVARGGQIEQYF.

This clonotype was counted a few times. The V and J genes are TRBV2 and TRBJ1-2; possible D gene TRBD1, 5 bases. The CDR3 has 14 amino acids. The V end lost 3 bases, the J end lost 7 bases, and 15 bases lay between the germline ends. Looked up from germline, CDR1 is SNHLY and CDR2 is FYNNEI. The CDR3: CASSEQGSPGGYTF. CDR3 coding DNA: TGTGCCAGCAGTGAGCAGGGATCTCCCGGTGGCTACACCTTC.

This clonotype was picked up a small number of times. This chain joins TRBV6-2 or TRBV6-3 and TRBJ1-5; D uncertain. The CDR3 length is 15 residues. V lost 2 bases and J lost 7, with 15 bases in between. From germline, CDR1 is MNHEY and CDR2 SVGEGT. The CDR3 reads CASSYGLGKKQPQHF. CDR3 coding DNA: TGTGCCAGCAGTTACGGGCTGGGTAAGAAACAGCCCCAGCATTTT.

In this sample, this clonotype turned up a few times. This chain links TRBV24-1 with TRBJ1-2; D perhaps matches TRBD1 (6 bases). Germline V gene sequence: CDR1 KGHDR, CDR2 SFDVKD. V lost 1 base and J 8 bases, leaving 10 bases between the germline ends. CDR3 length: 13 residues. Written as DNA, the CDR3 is TGTGCCACCAGTGATTTCAACAGGGACGGCTACACCTTC. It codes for CATSDFNRDGYTF.

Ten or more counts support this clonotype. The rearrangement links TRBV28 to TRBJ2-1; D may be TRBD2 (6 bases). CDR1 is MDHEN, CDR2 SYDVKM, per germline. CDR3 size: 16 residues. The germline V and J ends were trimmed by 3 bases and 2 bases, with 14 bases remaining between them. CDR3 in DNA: TGTGCCAGCAGTTTCCCTGCCGGGGGTCCCTACAATGAGCAGTTCTTC. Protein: CASSFPAGGPYNEQFF. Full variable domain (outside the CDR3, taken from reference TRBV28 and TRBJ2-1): DVKVTQSSRYLVKRTGEKVFLECVQDMDHENMFWYRQDPGLGLRLIYFSYDVKMKEKGDIPEGYSVSREKKERFSLILESASTNQTSMYLCASSFPAGGPYNEQFFGPGTRLTVL.

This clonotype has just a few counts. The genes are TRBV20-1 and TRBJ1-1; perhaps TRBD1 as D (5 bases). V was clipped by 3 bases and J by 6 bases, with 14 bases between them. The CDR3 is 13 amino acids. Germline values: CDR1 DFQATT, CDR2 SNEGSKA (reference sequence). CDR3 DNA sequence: TGCAGTGCTAGCCGGGACCCCTACGCTGAAGCTTTCTTT. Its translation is CSASRDPYAEAFF.